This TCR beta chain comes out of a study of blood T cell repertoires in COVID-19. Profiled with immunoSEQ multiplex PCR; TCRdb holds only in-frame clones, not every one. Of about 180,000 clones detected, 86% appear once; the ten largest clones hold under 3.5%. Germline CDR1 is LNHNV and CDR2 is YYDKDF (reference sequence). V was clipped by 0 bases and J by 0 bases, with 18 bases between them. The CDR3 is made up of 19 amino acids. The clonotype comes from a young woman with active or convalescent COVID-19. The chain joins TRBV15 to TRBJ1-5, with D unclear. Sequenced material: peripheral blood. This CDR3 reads CATSRDSLEYFYSNQPQHF. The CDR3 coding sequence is TGTGCCACCAGCAGAGATTCATTGGAGTACTTTTATAGCAATCAGCCCCAGCATTTT.